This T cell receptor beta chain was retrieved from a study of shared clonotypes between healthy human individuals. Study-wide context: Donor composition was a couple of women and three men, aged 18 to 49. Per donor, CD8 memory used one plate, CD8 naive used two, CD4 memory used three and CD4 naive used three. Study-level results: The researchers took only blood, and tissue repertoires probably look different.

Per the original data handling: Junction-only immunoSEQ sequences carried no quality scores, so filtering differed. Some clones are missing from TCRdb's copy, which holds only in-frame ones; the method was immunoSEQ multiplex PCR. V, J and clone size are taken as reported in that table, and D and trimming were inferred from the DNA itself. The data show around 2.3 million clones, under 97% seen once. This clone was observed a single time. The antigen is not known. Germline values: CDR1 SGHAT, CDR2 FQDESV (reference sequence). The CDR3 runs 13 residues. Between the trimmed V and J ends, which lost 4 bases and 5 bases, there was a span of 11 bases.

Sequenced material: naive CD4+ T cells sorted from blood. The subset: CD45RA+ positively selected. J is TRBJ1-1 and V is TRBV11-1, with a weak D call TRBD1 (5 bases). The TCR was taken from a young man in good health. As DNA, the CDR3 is TGTGCCAGCAGCTACAGAGGGGCTACTGAAGCTTTCTTT. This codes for CASSYRGATEAFF.